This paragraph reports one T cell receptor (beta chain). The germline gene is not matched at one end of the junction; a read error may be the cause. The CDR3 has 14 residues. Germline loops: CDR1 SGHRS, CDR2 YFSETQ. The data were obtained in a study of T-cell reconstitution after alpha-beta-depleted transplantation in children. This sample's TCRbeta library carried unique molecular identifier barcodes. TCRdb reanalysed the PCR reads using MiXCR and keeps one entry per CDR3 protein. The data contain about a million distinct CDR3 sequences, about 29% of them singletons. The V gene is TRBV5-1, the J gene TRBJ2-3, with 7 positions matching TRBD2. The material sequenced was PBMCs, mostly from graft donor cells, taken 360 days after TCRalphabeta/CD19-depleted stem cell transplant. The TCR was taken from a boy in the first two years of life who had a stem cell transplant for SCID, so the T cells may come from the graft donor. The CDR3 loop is CASSLMAGVDLSPF. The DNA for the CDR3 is TGCGCCAGCAGCTTGATGGCGGGGGTCGATCTAAGCCCCTTT.